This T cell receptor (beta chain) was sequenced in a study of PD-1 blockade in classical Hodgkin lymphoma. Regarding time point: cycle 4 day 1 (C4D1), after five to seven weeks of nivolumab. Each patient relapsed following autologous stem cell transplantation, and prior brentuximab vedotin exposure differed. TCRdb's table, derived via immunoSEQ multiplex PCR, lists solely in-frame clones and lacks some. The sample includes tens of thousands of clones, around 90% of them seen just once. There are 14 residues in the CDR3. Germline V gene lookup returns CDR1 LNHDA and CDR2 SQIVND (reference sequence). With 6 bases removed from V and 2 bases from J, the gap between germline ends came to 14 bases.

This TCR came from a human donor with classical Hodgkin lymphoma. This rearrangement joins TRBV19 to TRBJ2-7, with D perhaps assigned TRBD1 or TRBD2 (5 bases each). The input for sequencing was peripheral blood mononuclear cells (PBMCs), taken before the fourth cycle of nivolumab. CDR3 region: CASRNRDGTYEQYF. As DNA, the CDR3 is TGTGCCAGTAGAAACCGGGACGGAACCTACGAGCAGTACTTC. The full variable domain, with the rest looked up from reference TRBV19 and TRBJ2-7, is DGGITQSPKYLFRKEGQNVTLSCEQNLNHDAMYWYRQDPGQGLRLIYYSQIVNDFQKGDIAEGYSVSREKKESFPLTVTSAQKNPTAFYLCASRNRDGTYEQYFGPGTRLTVT.